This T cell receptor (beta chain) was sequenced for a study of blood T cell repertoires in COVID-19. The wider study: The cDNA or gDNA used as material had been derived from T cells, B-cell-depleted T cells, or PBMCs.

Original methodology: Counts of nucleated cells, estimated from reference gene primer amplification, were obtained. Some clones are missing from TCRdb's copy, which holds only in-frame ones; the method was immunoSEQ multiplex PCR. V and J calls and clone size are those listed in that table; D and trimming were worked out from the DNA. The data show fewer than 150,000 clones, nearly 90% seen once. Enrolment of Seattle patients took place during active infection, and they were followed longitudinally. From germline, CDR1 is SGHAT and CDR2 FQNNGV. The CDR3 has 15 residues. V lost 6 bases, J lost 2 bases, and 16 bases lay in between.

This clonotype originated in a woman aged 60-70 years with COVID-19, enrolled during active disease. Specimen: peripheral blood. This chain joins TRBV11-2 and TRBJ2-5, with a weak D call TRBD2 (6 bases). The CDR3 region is CASRGFRGLQETQYF. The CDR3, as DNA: TGTGCCAGCAGGGGGTTTAGGGGACTTCAAGAGACCCAGTACTTC.